This is a list of T cell receptor beta chains from one sample in a study of T cell responses to AZD1222 COVID-19 vaccine. Here immunoSEQ multiplex PCR was the method, and the copy in TCRdb shows in-frame clones only, minus some. The sample yields about 84,000 clones, 80% to 90% seen once. The sequencing used peripheral blood, collected 28 days after the second AZD1222 dose. The receptors originated from an adult who received the AZD1222 COVID-19 vaccine. The CDR3 runs from the conserved cysteine through the conserved F or W. D genes are given only for firm matches. The size of a clone is reported for some rows only, either as once, few or many, or as a class for expanded clones.

d_call,clone_size,v_call,j_call,cdr3_aa,cdr3_nt
TRBD1,NA,TRBV4-2,TRBJ1-6,CASSQRISLDRDNSPLHF,TGTGCCAGCAGCCAGAGAATTAGTCTAGACAGGGATAATTCACCCCTCCACTTT
NA,NA,TRBV28,TRBJ1-1,CASSLQANTEAFF,TGTGCCAGCAGTTTGCAGGCGAACACTGAAGCTTTCTTT
NA,NA,TRBV2,TRBJ1-5,CASSIGNAGNQPQHF,TGTGCCAGCAGTATTGGGAACGCGGGTAATCAGCCCCAGCATTTT
NA,NA,TRBV7-3,TRBJ2-3,CASSPQGRVDTQYF,TGTGCCAGCAGCCCGCAGGGGCGGGTAGATACGCAGTATTTT
NA,once,TRBV11-3,TRBJ2-2,CASSRGQGELFF,TGTGCCAGCAGCCGAGGTCAAGGGGAGCTGTTTTTT
TRBD2,many,TRBV5-6,TRBJ2-1,CASSSYGSGGRYNEQFF,TGTGCCAGCAGCTCCTACGGTAGCGGGGGAAGATACAATGAGCAGTTCTTC
TRBD1,NA,TRBV28,TRBJ1-4,CASSRNRGLNEKLFF,TGTGCCAGCAGTAGAAACAGGGGCCTGAATGAAAAACTGTTTTTT
NA,NA,TRBV7-9,TRBJ2-3,CASSSSGTDTQYF,TGTGCCAGCAGCTCGTCGGGGACAGATACGCAGTATTTT
TRBD2,NA,TRBV29-1,TRBJ2-3,CSVEGLAGESTDTQYF,TGCAGCGTTGAGGGGTTAGCGGGGGAAAGCACAGATACGCAGTATTTT
TRBD1,few,TRBV19,TRBJ1-5,CASSMLDRENQPQHF,TGTGCCAGTAGTATGTTGGACAGGGAGAATCAGCCCCAGCATTTT
NA,NA,TRBV9,TRBJ1-6,CASTGGQNNSPLHF,TGTGCCAGCACCGGAGGACAGAATAATTCACCCCTCCACTTT
TRBD1,NA,TRBV18,TRBJ1-3,CASSPSLGTVGNTIYF,TGTGCCAGCTCACCAAGTTTAGGGACAGTTGGAAACACCATATATTTT
NA,NA,TRBV5-4,TRBJ1-1,CASSLTGTEAFF,TGTGCCAGCAGCTTGACGGGGACTGAAGCTTTCTTT
NA,once,TRBV12-3/TRBV12-4,TRBJ2-1,CASSGSIEQFF,TGTGCCAGCAGCGGTAGCATTGAGCAGTTCTTC
NA,few,TRBV2,TRBJ1-3,CASRPGRGNTIYF,TGTGCCAGCAGGCCCGGAAGGGGGAACACCATATATTTT
TRBD1,NA,TRBV9,TRBJ2-7,CASSATTGTGPYEQYF,TGTGCCAGCAGCGCAACTACCGGGACAGGGCCCTACGAGCAGTACTTC
TRBD2,NA,TRBV27,TRBJ2-7,CASSGYSGGAYEQYF,TGTGCCAGCTCGGGCTATAGCGGGGGGGCCTACGAGCAGTACTTC
TRBD1,NA,TRBV5-1,TRBJ2-1,CASSLTGAGVYNEQFF,TGCGCCAGCAGCCTAACAGGGGCCGGAGTATACAATGAGCAGTTCTTC
NA,NA,TRBV2,TRBJ2-7,CATTGLDPTHYEQYF,TGTGCCACCACAGGACTGGACCCAACACACTACGAGCAGTACTTC
NA,NA,TRBV6-1,TRBJ2-6,CASSGPSNSGANVLTF,TGTGCCAGCAGTGGACCGAGCAACTCTGGGGCCAACGTCCTGACTTTC
NA,NA,TRBV29-1,TRBJ1-1,CSALHRTITEAFF,TGCAGCGCCTTACACAGGACTATCACTGAAGCTTTCTTT
TRBD2,NA,TRBV29-1,TRBJ2-3,CSVCPGLATDTQYF,TGCAGCGTTTGCCCAGGACTAGCCACAGATACGCAGTATTTT
TRBD1,NA,TRBV19,TRBJ1-1,CASSETGGTEAFF,TGTGCCAGTAGTGAGACAGGGGGGACTGAAGCTTTCTTT
TRBD1,few,TRBV29-1,TRBJ1-2,CSVAEQGADYGYTF,TGCAGCGTTGCTGAACAGGGGGCAGACTATGGCTACACCTTC
NA,NA,TRBV29-1,TRBJ1-4,CSVEQAPGEKLFF,TGCAGCGTTGAACAGGCCCCTGGGGAAAAACTGTTTTTT
NA,NA,TRBV7-9,TRBJ2-7,CASSPEQGINEQYF,TGTGCCAGCAGCCCGGAGCAGGGGATTAACGAGCAGTACTTC
NA,NA,TRBV9,TRBJ2-7,CASSVGGDEQYF,TGTGCCAGCAGCGTAGGAGGGGACGAGCAGTACTTC
NA,NA,TRBV19,TRBJ1-6,CASTRRVLGTSNSPLHF,TGTGCCAGTACGCGTCGCGTACTCGGGACAAGTAACTCACCCCTCCACTTT
NA,NA,TRBV28,TRBJ1-1,CASSLGTGMNTEAFF,TGTGCCAGCAGTTTAGGGACTGGCATGAACACTGAAGCTTTCTTT
NA,NA,TRBV24-1,TRBJ2-7,CATSDYTGVEQYF,TGTGCCACCAGTGATTATACAGGTGTCGAGCAGTACTTC
NA,NA,TRBV6-6,TRBJ1-1,CASSYVLNTEAFF,TGTGCCAGCAGTTACGTCCTGAACACTGAAGCTTTCTTT
NA,once,TRBV2,TRBJ2-3,CASSEASGVTDTQYF,TGTGCCAGCAGTGAGGCCTCTGGGGTTACAGATACGCAGTATTTT
NA,NA,TRBV9,TRBJ2-3,CASSVGGGYSDTQYF,TGTGCCAGCAGCGTAGGTGGGGGCTATTCAGATACGCAGTATTTT
TRBD1,NA,TRBV6-2/TRBV6-3,TRBJ2-1,CASSYPGQGFSYNEQFF,TGTGCCAGCAGTTACCCGGGACAGGGCTTCTCCTACAATGAGCAGTTCTTC
NA,NA,TRBV25-1,TRBJ1-1,CASSETTVNTEAFF,TGTGCCAGCAGTGAGACGACGGTTAACACTGAAGCTTTCTTT
TRBD1,once,TRBV24-1,TRBJ1-5,CATSDSGTGVGQPQHF,TGTGCCACCAGTGATTCTGGGACAGGGGTAGGTCAGCCCCAGCATTTT
TRBD1,NA,TRBV5-1,TRBJ1-1,CASTNSGTGNTEAFF,TGCGCCAGCACCAATTCCGGGACAGGGAACACTGAAGCTTTCTTT
TRBD1,NA,TRBV25-1,TRBJ1-1,CATRGGHTEAFF,TGTGCCACCAGGGGGGGACACACTGAAGCTTTCTTT
NA,few,TRBV9,TRBJ1-1,CASSVGREAFF,TGTGCCAGCAGCGTAGGCAGGGAAGCTTTCTTT